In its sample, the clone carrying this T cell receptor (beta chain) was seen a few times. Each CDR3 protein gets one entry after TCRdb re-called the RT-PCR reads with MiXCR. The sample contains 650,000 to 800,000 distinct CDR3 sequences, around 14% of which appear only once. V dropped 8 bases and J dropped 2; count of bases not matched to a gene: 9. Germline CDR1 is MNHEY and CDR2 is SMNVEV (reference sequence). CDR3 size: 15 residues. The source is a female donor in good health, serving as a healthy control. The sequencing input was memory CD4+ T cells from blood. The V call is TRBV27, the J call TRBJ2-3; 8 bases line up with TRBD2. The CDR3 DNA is TGTGCCAGCGGGGAAGCGGGGGCCATCACAGATACGCAGTATTTT. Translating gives CASGEAGAITDTQYF.